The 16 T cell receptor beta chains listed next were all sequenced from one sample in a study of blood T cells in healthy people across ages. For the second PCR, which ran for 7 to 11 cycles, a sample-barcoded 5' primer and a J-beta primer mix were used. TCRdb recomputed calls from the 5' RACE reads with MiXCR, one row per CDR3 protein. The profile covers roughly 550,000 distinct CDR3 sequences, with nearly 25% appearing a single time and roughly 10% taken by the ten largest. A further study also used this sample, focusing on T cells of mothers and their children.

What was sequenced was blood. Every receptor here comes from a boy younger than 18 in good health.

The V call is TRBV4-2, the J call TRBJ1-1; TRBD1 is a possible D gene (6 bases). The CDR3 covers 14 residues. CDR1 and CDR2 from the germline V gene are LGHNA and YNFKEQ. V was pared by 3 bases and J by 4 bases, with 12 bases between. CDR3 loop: CASSQEQGGTEAFF. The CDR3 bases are TGTGCCAGCAGCCAGGAACAGGGTGGCACTGAAGCTTTCTTT.

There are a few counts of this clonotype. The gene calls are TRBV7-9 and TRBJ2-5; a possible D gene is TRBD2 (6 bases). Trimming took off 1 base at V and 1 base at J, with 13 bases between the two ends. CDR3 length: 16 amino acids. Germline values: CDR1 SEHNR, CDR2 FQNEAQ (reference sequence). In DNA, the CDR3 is TGTGCCAGCAGCTTAGGGCGGGGAGAGATCCAAGAGACCCAGTACTTC. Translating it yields CASSLGRGEIQETQYF.

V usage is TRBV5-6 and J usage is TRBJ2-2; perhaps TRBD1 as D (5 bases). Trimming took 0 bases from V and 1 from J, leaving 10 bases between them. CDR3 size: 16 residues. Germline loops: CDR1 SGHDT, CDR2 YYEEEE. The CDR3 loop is CASSLGGAMNTGELFF. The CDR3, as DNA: TGTGCCAGCAGCTTGGGTGGGGCAATGAACACCGGGGAGCTGTTTTTT. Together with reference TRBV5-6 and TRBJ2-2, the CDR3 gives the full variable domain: DAGVTQSPTHLIKTRGQQVTLRCSPKSGHDTVSWYQQALGQGPQFIFQYYEEEERQRGNFPDRFSGHQFPNYSSELNVNALLLGDSALYLCASSLGGAMNTGELFFGEGSRLTVL.

DNA for the CDR3: TGTGCCAGCAGCATCGGACTAGCTGGGGGAATGCAGTATTTT. Protein product: CASSIGLAGGMQYF. The rearrangement links TRBV7-9 to TRBJ2-3; 8 bases match TRBD2. Germline lookup yields CDR1 SEHNR and CDR2 FQNEAQ (reference sequence). With V trimmed by 5 bases and J by 11 bases, 12 bases remained unmatched. The CDR3 is 14 residues long.

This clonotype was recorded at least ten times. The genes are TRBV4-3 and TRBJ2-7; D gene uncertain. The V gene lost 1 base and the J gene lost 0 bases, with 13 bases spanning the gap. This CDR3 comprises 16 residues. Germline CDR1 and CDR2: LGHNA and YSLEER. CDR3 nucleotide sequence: TGCGCCAGCAGCCAAGGAGATCCGGGCAGCTCCTACGAGCAGTACTTC. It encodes CASSQGDPGSSYEQYF.

The CDR3 loop reads CASSQDRTGGQETQYF. The CDR3 coding sequence is TGTGCCAGCAGCCAAGATCGGACGGGGGGGCAAGAGACCCAGTACTTC. This sequence joins TRBV4-2 and TRBJ2-5; 8 bases agree with TRBD2. The J segment lost 2 bases and the V segment lost 0 bases, leaving 5 bases of the junction unmatched. The CDR3 is 16 residues long. CDR1 is LGHNA, CDR2 YNFKEQ, per germline.

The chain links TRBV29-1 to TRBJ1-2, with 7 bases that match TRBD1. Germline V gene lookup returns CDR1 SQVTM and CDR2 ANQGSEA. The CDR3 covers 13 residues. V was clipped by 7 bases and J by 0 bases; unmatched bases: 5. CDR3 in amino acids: CSGIQGPNYGYTF. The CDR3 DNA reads TGCAGCGGCATACAGGGGCCTAACTATGGCTACACCTTC. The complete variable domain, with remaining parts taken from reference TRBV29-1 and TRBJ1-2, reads SAVISQKPSRDICQRGTSLTIQCQVDSQVTMMFWYRQQPGQSLTLIATANQGSEATYESGFVIDKFPISRPNLTFSTLTVSNMSPEDSSIYLCSGIQGPNYGYTFGSGTRLTVV.

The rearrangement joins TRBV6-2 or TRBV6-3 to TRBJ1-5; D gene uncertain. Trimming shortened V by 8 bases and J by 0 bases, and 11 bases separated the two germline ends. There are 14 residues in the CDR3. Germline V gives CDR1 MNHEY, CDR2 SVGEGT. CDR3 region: CASSDGYSNQPQHF. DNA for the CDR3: TGTGCCAGCTCGGATGGGTATAGCAATCAGCCCCAGCATTTT.

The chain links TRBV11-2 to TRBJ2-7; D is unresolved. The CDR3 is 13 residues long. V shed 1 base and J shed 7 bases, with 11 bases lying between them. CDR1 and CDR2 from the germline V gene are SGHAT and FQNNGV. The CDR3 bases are TGTGCCAGCAGCTTAGTTGCGCTCCCGGAGCAGTACTTC. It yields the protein CASSLVALPEQYF.

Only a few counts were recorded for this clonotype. CDR3 nucleotides: TGTGCCAGCGGAAGCGGGCCGAACACCGGGGAGCTGTTTTTT. This translates into CASGSGPNTGELFF. This chain links TRBV27 with TRBJ2-2; D perhaps matches TRBD2 (6 bases). Trimming left V 8 bases short and J 0 bases short, with 10 bases between. Germline V gene sequence: CDR1 MNHEY, CDR2 SMNVEV (reference sequence). This CDR3 is 14 amino acids long.

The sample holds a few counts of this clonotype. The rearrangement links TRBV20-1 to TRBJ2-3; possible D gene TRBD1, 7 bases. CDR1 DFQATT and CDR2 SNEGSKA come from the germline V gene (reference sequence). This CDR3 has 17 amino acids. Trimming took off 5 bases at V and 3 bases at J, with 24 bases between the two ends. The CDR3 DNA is TGCAGTGCTGGGGCAAATCTAGCGACAGGGCCTACAGATACGCAGTATTTT. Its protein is CSAGANLATGPTDTQYF.

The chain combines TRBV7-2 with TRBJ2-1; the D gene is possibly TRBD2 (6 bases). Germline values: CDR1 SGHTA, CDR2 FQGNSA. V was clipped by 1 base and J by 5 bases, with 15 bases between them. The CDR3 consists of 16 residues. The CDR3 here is CASSLVVGGADNEQFF. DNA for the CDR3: TGTGCCAGCAGCTTAGTTGTTGGCGGGGCCGACAATGAGCAGTTCTTC.

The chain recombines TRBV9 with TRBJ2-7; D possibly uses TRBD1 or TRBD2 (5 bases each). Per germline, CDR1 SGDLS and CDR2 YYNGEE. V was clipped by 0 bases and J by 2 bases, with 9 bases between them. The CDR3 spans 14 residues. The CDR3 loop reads CASSVGQRAYEQYF. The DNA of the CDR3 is TGTGCCAGCAGCGTAGGACAGAGGGCCTACGAGCAGTACTTC.

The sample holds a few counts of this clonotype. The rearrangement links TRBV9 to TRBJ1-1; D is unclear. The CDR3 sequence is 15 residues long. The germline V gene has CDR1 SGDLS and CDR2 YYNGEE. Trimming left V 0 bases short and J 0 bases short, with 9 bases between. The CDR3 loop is CASSVEVGLNTEAFF. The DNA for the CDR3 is TGTGCCAGCAGCGTAGAAGTGGGTTTGAACACTGAAGCTTTCTTT.

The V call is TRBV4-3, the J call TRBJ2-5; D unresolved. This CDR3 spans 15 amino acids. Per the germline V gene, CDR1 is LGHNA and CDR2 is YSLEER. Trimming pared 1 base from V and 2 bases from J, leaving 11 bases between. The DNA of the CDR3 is TGCGCCAGCAGCCAAGCTGGGCTCATTCAAGAGACCCAGTACTTC. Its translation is CASSQAGLIQETQYF.

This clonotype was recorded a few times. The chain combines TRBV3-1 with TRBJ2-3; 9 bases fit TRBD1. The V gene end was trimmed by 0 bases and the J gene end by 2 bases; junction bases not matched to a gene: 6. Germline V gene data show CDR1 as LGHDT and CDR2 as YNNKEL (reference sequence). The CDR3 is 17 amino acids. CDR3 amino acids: CASSQETGTGNTDTQYF. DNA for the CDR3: TGTGCCAGCAGCCAAGAAACCGGGACAGGGAACACAGATACGCAGTATTTT.